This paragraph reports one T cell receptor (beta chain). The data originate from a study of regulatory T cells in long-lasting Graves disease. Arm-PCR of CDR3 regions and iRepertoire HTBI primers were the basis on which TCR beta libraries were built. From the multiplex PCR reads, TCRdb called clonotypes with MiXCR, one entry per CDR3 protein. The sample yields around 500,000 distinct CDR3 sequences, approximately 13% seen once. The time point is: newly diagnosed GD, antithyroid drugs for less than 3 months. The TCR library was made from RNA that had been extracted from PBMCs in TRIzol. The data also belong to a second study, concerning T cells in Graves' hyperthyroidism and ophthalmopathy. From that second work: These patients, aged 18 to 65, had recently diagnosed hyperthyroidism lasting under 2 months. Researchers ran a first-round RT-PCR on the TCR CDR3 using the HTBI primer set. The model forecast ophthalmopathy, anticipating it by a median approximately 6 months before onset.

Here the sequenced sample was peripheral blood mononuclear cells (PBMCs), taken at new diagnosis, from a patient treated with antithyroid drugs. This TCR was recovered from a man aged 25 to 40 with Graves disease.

For the CDR3, the DNA is TGTGCCAGCAGTTTCCTCTCTACAGGGGATGCACAGTACTTC. As protein: CASSFLSTGDAQYF. The chain carries TRBV12-3 or TRBV12-4 and TRBJ2-7; 7 bases match TRBD1. CDR3 size: 14 residues. The ends lost 3 bases at V and 10 bases at J; junction bases unmatched: 12.